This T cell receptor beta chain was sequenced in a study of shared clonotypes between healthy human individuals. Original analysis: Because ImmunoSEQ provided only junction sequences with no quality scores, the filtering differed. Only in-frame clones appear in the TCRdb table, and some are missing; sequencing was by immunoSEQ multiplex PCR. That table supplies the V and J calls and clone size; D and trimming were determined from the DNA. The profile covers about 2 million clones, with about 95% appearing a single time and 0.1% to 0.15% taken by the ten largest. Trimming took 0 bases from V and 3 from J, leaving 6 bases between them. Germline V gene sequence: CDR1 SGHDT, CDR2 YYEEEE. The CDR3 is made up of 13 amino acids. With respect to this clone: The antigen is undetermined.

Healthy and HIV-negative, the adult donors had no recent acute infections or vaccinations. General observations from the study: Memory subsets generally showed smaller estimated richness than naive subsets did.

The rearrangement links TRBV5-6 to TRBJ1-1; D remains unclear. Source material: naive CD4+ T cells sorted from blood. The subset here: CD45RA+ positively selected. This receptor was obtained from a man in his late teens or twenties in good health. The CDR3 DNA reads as TGTGCCAGCAGCTTGGTGCAGGACACTGAAGCTTTCTTT. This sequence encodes CASSLVQDTEAFF.